This TCR beta chain came from a study of blood T cells in healthy people across ages (dated by TCRdb to about 2015). Describing the broader study: In model experiments, template switching captured about one uniquely barcoded TCR beta cDNA molecule for every two T cells. To track age-related changes in TCR beta repertoire diversity, the study relied on deep sequencing normalized with unique cDNA molecular identifiers. Donors were grouped into four age groups: young (average about 15 years), middle-aged (about 40), aged (62) and long-lived (approximately 75). Donors of different ages were randomly distributed across sequencing lanes to avoid experimental bias. The study analyzed two additional independent replicas of 1 million unique cDNA reads from the same blood draw for two donors, one aged 18 to 29 and one aged 80 or older.

Donors were about 36 systemically healthy Caucasian individuals from Russia aged roughly 6 to 90 years. Around 10 milliliters of peripheral blood were drawn from each donor into EDTA-treated Vacutainer tubes. Ficoll-Paque density-gradient centrifugation was used to isolate PBMCs, with at least 6.5 million per sample. Total RNA, at least 6 micrograms per sample, was extracted from PBMCs with Trizol reagent. Naive CD45RAhigh/CD27high T cell percentages were measured by flow cytometry on a PBMC aliquot from every donor. Libraries were built with 5' RACE. Reads for this sample came from an Illumina HiSeq 2500. A second PCR of 7 to 11 cycles was performed with a sample-barcoded 5' primer and a J-beta primer mix. A template-switch 5' adaptor carrying 12 random nucleotides introduced a unique molecular identifier onto each TCR beta cDNA molecule. Each sample yielded at least 3 million CDR3-containing paired-end reads. First-strand cDNA synthesis was performed from all RNA using the Mint cDNA synthesis kit, with priming by a TRBC-specific oligonucleotide. Following uracil-DNA glycosylase treatment, all cDNA underwent a first 18-cycle PCR with the universal primers M1SS and BC2_uni_R. The study's own analysis went as follows. For normalization, 1 million high-quality reads were randomly selected from each sample, with every read carrying a distinct molecular identifier. Instead of being binned into consensus sequences, reads that shared molecular identifiers were thrown out. CDR3 identification, clonotype clustering and error correction used MiTCR with a Q25 quality threshold and the strictest error-elimination algorithm. A nonparametric unseen species model using Euler transformation provided a lower-bound estimate of total TCR beta diversity. The raw public data were reprocessed by TCRdb itself: fastp quality trimming at Q25, MiXCR clonotype calling, in-frame beta chains only. CDR3 protein duplicates are merged, each entry listing the most common genes and DNA. TCRdb, not the original authors, processed these V and J calls. The sample records some 920,000 distinct CDR3 sequences, around 54% of which are singletons. About a fifth of the sample goes to the ten largest clones.

The research as a whole found: The long-lived group showed more naive CD4+ T cells, fewer expanded clones and increased TCR diversity than the aged group, suggesting age selection. Observed TCR beta diversity per million T cells fell roughly linearly with age, and a significant reduction was already apparent by age around 40. Because donor CMV infection status was unknown, age-related changes in expanded clonotypes were potentially confounded. Conclusive comparison of naive and antigen-experienced compartments was prevented by the profiling of bulk unsorted PBMCs. Total diversity estimates from one million sequenced T cells were considered lower bounds and underestimates. A strong correlation was found between observed TCR beta diversity and the percentage of naive T cells measured by flow cytometry.

V is reduced by 5 bases and J by 8 bases, leaving a spacing of 13 bases between them. Including cysteine and phenylalanine, the CDR3 has 13 amino acids. Only the CDR3 region is kept as DNA, spanning 39 bases read in frame from base 1. Via the germline V gene (reference sequence), CDR1 is LGHDT and CDR2 YNNKEL. As regards this clonotype: It lacks a known antigen. No per-base quality is available; no much larger clone lies one base away.

The sample comprised blood. The chain was built from TRBV3-1 and TRBJ2-1; a weak D assignment points to TRBD2 (5 bases agree). The TCR comes from a woman in her fifties or sixties in good health. The DNA is TGTGCCAGCAGCACGACTCGGCGGGATGAGCAGTTCTTC. The translation is CASSTTRRDEQFF.